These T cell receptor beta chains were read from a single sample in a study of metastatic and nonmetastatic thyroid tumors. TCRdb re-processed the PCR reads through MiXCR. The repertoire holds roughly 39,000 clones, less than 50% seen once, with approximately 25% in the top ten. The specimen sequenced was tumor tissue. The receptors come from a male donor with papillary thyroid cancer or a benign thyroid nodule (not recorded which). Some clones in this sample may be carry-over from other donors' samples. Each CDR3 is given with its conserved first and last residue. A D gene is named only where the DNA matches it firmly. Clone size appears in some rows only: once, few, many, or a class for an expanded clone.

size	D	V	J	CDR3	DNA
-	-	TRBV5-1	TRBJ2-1	CASSWGDNYNEQFF	TGCGCCAGCAGCTGGGGAGATAACTACAATGAGCAGTTCTTC
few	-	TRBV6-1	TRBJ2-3	CASSVTRGATDTQYF	TGTGCCAGCAGTGTGACCAGGGGGGCCACAGATACGCAGTATTTT
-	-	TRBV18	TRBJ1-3	CASSPTQGGNTIYF	TGTGCCAGCTCCCCTACACAGGGCGGAAACACCATATATTTT
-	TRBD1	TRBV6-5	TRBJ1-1	CASSYSPGQGYRVTEAFF	TGTGCCAGCAGTTACAGCCCGGGACAGGGCTACCGGGTCACTGAAGCTTTCTTT
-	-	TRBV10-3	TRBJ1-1	CAISVRDNTEAFF	TGTGCCATCAGTGTCCGGGATAACACTGAAGCTTTCTTT
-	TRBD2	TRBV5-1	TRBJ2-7	CASSSTSGSYEQYF	TGCGCCAGCAGCTCGACTAGCGGGAGTTACGAGCAGTACTTC
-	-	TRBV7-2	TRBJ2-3	CASRRTAGTDTQYF	TGTGCCAGCAGACGAACGGCAGGGACAGATACGCAGTATTTT
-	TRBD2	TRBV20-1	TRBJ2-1	CSATSTSGRFNEQFF	TGCAGTGCTACCTCCACTAGCGGGAGGTTCAATGAGCAGTTCTTC
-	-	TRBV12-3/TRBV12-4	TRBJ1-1	CASTPSMIDTEAFF	TGTGCCAGCACACCCAGCATGATAGACACTGAAGCTTTCTTT
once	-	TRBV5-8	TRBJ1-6	CASSVGRPNSPLHF	TGTGCCAGCAGCGTGGGACGACCTAATTCACCCCTCCACTTT
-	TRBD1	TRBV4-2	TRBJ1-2	CASSQGTGYGYTF	TGTGCCAGCAGCCAAGGGACAGGGTATGGCTACACCTTC
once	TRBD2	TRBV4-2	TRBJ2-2	CASIRRTSGTPPGELFF	TGTGCCAGCATCCGGAGGACTAGCGGGACCCCTCCCGGGGAGCTGTTTTTT
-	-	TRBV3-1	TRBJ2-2	CASSQDRNTGELFF	TGTGCCAGCAGCCAGGACAGGAACACCGGGGAGCTGTTTTTT
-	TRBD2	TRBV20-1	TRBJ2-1	CSSRTSGRAKYNEQFF	TGCAGTTCCAGGACTAGCGGGAGGGCAAAATACAATGAGCAGTTCTTC
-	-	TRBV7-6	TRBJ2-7	CASSLGGAEQYF	TGTGCCAGCAGCTTAGGGGGCGCCGAGCAGTACTTC
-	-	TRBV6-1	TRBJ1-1	CASGGAENTEAFF	TGTGCCAGCGGCGGGGCGGAAAACACTGAAGCTTTCTTT
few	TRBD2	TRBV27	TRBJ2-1	CASTRTSGSVYEQFF	TGTGCCAGCACTCGGACTAGCGGGAGTGTCTATGAGCAGTTCTTC
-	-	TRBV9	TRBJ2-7	CASSPGRRGSQEQYF	TGTGCCAGCAGCCCAGGACGGCGAGGGTCGCAAGAGCAGTACTTC
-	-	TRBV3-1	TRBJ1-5	CASSLQGSNQPQHF	TGTGCCAGCAGTCTACAGGGTAGCAATCAGCCCCAGCATTTT
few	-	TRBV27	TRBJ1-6	CASSPPYNSPLHF	TGTGCCAGCAGTCCGCCCTATAATTCACCCCTCCACTTT
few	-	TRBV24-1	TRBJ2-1	CATSDFSSYNEQFF	TGTGCCACCAGTGATTTTAGTTCCTACAATGAGCAGTTCTTC
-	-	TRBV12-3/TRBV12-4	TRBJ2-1	CASLGRALGNEQFF	TGTGCCAGCTTAGGACGGGCCTTGGGGAATGAGCAGTTCTTC
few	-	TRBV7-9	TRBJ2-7	CASSLSGGDYEQYF	TGTGCCAGCAGCTTATCTGGCGGGGACTACGAGCAGTACTTC
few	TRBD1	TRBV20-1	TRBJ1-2	CSAPLQQGGTNYGYTF	TGCAGTGCCCCGCTTCAGCAGGGGGGTACTAACTATGGCTACACCTTC
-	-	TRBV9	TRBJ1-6	CASSVEGTVSSPLHF	TGTGCCAGCAGCGTAGAAGGGACGGTGTCTTCACCCCTCCACTTT
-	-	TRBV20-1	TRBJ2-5	CTAELEETQYF	TGCACCGCGGAGCTAGAAGAGACCCAGTACTTC
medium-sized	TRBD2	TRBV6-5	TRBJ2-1	CASSYSGAGEPGPYNEQFF	TGTGCCAGCAGTTACTCGGGAGCGGGAGAACCGGGGCCTTACAATGAGCAGTTCTTC
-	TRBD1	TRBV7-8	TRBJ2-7	CASSLRDRGAYEQYF	TGTGCCAGCAGCTTGCGGGACAGGGGTGCCTACGAGCAGTACTTC
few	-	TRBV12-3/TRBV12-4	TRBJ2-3	CASGFRGEDTQYF	TGTGCCAGCGGCTTTCGCGGGGAGGATACGCAGTATTTT
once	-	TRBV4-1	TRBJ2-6	CASSQRDAGANVLTF	TGCGCCAGCAGCCAACGAGATGCTGGGGCCAACGTCCTGACTTTC
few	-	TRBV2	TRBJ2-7	CAGGTASYEQYF	TGTGCCGGCGGGACAGCTTCCTACGAGCAGTACTTC
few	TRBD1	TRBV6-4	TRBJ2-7	CASSIPSDRGEQYF	TGTGCCAGCAGTATCCCGAGTGACAGGGGCGAGCAGTACTTC
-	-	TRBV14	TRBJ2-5	CASSQDLQVGYQETQYF	TGTGCCAGCAGCCAAGATCTTCAAGTCGGGTACCAAGAGACCCAGTACTTC
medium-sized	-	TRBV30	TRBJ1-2	CAWAERLAHGYTF	TGTGCCTGGGCGGAAAGGTTGGCGCATGGCTACACCTTC
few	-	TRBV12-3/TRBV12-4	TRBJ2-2	CASSFTTNTGELFF	TGTGCCAGCAGTTTTACCACGAACACCGGGGAGCTGTTTTTT
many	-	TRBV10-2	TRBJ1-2	CASSSFDRAGGYTF	TGCGCCAGCAGTTCATTCGACAGAGCGGGTGGCTACACCTTC
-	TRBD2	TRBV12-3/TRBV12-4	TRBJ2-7	CASTRAGGGYEQYF	TGTGCCAGCACTCGGGCGGGAGGGGGCTACGAGCAGTACTTC
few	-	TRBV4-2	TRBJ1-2	CASSQDTGYGYTF	TGTGCCAGCAGCCAAGATACAGGCTATGGCTACACCTTC
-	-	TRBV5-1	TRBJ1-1	CASSSRAGGTEAFF	TGCGCCAGCAGCTCGCGGGCTGGGGGCACTGAAGCTTTCTTT
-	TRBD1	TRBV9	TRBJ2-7	CASSPLRGPSYEQYF	TGTGCCAGCAGCCCCTTGAGGGGGCCTTCCTACGAGCAGTACTTC
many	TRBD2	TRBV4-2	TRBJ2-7	CASSQGLAGDQGYEQYF	TGTGCCAGCAGCCAAGGCCTAGCGGGAGATCAAGGTTACGAGCAGTACTTC
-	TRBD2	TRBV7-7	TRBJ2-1	CASILGGLAGEEQFF	TGTGCTAGCATCTTAGGTGGGCTAGCGGGAGAAGAGCAGTTCTTC
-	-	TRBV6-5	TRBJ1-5	CASSYGRGQPQHF	TGTGCCAGCAGTTATGGCAGGGGTCAGCCCCAGCATTTT
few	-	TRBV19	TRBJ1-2	CASMEEDYGYTF	TGTGCCAGTATGGAAGAGGACTATGGCTACACCTTC